This entry lists 26 T cell receptor beta chains sequenced from one sample in a study of blood T cell repertoires in COVID-19 (dated by TCRdb to 2020 to 2022). The method was the immunoSEQ multiplex PCR assay. TCRdb retrieved this table from immuneACCESS and kept in-frame rearrangements only. Not all clones are present; in checked studies, unresolved V genes account for under half, and no reason is known for the remainder. Recorded for this sample are some 180,000 clones; less than 90% of them occurred a single time. Clones ranked in the top ten supply less than 25% of the sample. Sequencing was performed on peripheral blood. The receptors come from a man in his 70s with active or convalescent COVID-19.

The V call is TRBV21-1, the J call TRBJ2-7; no DNA check was done on the table's D call, TRBD1. TRBV21-1 is a pseudogene. This CDR3 is built from 15 residues. The CDR3 nucleotides are TGTGCCAGCAGCAAAGCACGGGACAGGGGGAACGAGCAGTACTTC. It yields the protein CASSKARDRGNEQYF.

The chain employs TRBV9 and TRBJ1-4; D is perhaps TRBD1 (5 bases). The CDR3 consists of 16 residues. V lost 0 bases and J 8 bases, leaving 17 bases between the germline ends. In germline, CDR1 is SGDLS, CDR2 YYNGEE. CDR3 residues: CASSVARAGPGEKLFF. The CDR3 DNA reads TGTGCCAGCAGCGTAGCTAGGGCAGGGCCTGGAGAAAAACTGTTTTTT.

In this sample, this clone turned up a few times. The chain uses TRBV30 and TRBJ1-1; D is ambiguous. The germline V gene has CDR1 GTSNPN and CDR2 SVGIG (reference sequence). This CDR3 has 13 amino acids. V lost 3 bases and J lost 1, with 9 bases in between. The CDR3 here is CAWSRGRNTEAFF. The CDR3 DNA sequence: TGTGCCTGGAGCCGAGGTCGGAACACTGAAGCTTTCTTT.

The chain joins TRBV5-5 to TRBJ2-1; 7 bases match TRBD2. The length of the CDR3 is 15 residues. Looked up from germline, CDR1 is SGHKS and CDR2 is YYEKEE (reference sequence). V was pared by 4 bases and J by 0 bases, with 4 bases of the junction left unmatched. The DNA of the CDR3 is TGTGCCAGCAGCATCAGCGGGACCTCCTACAATGAGCAGTTCTTC. This encodes CASSISGTSYNEQFF.

V gene TRBV6-6 combines with J gene TRBJ1-4; no clear D. Trimming stripped 8 bases from V and 7 bases from J, with 20 bases between. The CDR3 is 15 amino acids. CDR1 MNHNY and CDR2 SVGAGI come from the germline V gene (reference sequence). The CDR3 spells CASQALSNPGEKLFF. CDR3 coding DNA: TGTGCCAGCCAAGCCCTGTCTAACCCGGGTGAAAAACTGTTTTTT.

The rearrangement uses TRBV27 and TRBJ1-2; D possibly corresponds to TRBD1 (5 bases). This CDR3 is built from 15 residues. The germline V and J ends were trimmed by 5 bases and 4 bases, with 17 bases remaining between them. Germline loops: CDR1 MNHEY, CDR2 SMNVEV (reference sequence). The CDR3 nucleotides read TGTGCCAGCAGTCGCGGGGGGAACAGAATCTATGGCTACACCTTC. Its protein is CASSRGGNRIYGYTF.

The rearrangement links TRBV6-5 to TRBJ1-3; D call uncertain. The V gene's germline CDR1 is MNHEY and CDR2 SVGAGI. The CDR3 is 11 amino acids. V was trimmed by 10 bases and J by 4 bases, leaving 8 bases between them. For the CDR3, the DNA is TGTGCCATTCGCGGGGGAAACACCATATATTTT. It is translated as CAIRGGNTIYF.

The chain couples TRBV6-1 to TRBJ1-1; D is perhaps TRBD1 (6 bases). V was cut by 1 base and J by 6 bases, with 9 bases left in between. Germline CDR1 is MNHNS and CDR2 is SASEGT. This CDR3 comprises 13 residues. The CDR3 DNA is TGTGCCAGCAGTGAAGACCGGACAGCTGAAGCTTTCTTT. This encodes CASSEDRTAEAFF.

This clone was counted a few times. The chain carries TRBV6-5 and TRBJ2-1, with 9 bases fitting TRBD2. The CDR3 is 15 residues long. V lost 7 bases to trimming and J lost 4 bases; unmatched junction nucleotides: 8. Germline CDR1 MNHEY, CDR2 SVGAGI. CDR3 protein: CASTSGTSKYNEQFF. The CDR3 nucleotides read TGTGCCAGCACTTCCGGGACTAGCAAATACAATGAGCAGTTCTTC.

V gene TRBV14 combines with J gene TRBJ2-2; no reliable D call. The CDR3 sequence is 15 residues long. V lost 6 bases, J lost 0 bases, and 11 bases lay in between. Germline CDR1 SGHDN, CDR2 FVKESK. CDR3 sequence: CASRYDTSNTGELFF. The CDR3 coding sequence is TGTGCCAGCAGATACGACACCTCGAACACCGGGGAGCTGTTTTTT.

The chain joins TRBV2 to TRBJ1-3, with D possibly matching TRBD1 (6 bases). The CDR3 has 20 residues. Germline CDR1 SNHLY, CDR2 FYNNEI. The V end was cut by 4 bases, the J end by 0 bases, with 25 bases between. CDR3 in amino acids: CASSARARGWFMPSGNTIYF. The DNA of the CDR3 is TGTGCCAGCAGTGCGAGGGCCAGGGGTTGGTTTATGCCCTCTGGAAACACCATATATTTT.

This clone was found a few times. The DNA of the CDR3 is TGTGCCAGCAGCTTAGGGGCCAGGGGCCCGAGCACAGATACGCAGTATTTT. Its protein product is CASSLGARGPSTDTQYF. The chain joins TRBV7-9 to TRBJ2-3, with a weak D call TRBD1 (6 bases). V lost 1 base, J lost 0 bases, and 14 bases lay in between. Looked up from germline, CDR1 is SEHNR and CDR2 is FQNEAQ (reference sequence). The CDR3 is made up of 17 amino acids.

This chain uses TRBV7-3 with TRBJ1-2; 10 bases agree with TRBD1. Germline CDR1 is SGHTA and CDR2 is FQGTGA. J lost 8 bases, V lost 5 bases, and 5 bases had no gene match. The CDR3 sequence is 13 residues long. In nucleotides, the CDR3 is TGTGCCAGCAGCCCGACAGGGGGCTTAGGCTACACCTTC. Residues: CASSPTGGLGYTF. The variable domain in full, completed from reference TRBV7-3 and TRBJ1-2, reads GAGVSQTPSNKVTEKGKYVELRCDPISGHTALYWYRQSLGQGPEFLIYFQGTGAADDSGLPNDRFFAVRPEGSVSTLKIQRTERGDSAVYLCASSPTGGLGYTFGSGTRLTVV.

The chain links TRBV9 to TRBJ2-1; 14 bases align to TRBD2. Germline CDR1 reads SGDLS; CDR2 reads YYNGEE. This CDR3 comprises 17 residues. Trimming removed 2 bases from V and 7 bases from J; junction bases left unmatched: 8. Here the CDR3 reads CASSVGLAGGSGNEQFF. The CDR3 DNA reads as TGTGCCAGCAGCGTCGGACTAGCGGGAGGATCGGGTAATGAGCAGTTCTTC.

V and J are TRBV28 and TRBJ2-7, with D possibly being TRBD2 (6 bases). This CDR3 spans 12 amino acids. Germline V lookup: CDR1 MDHEN, CDR2 SYDVKM. The germline V and J ends were trimmed by 7 bases and 3 bases, with 10 bases remaining between them. Written as DNA, the CDR3 is TGTGCCAGCAAACGGGGAGGCTACGAGCAGTACTTC. It codes for CASKRGGYEQYF.

The chain combines TRBV14 with TRBJ1-6; 7 nucleotides align to TRBD1. The CDR3 sequence is 14 residues long. Germline trimming cut 4 bases from V and 7 bases from J; bases unmatched to any gene: 4. Germline CDR1 SGHDN, CDR2 FVKESK. The CDR3, as DNA: TGTGCCAGCAGCCGGGACAGTCTCAATTCACCCCTCCACTTT. It encodes CASSRDSLNSPLHF.

CDR3 amino acids: CASSTTYSPNSPLHF. CDR3 in DNA: TGTGCCAGCAGCACCACGTACAGCCCTAATTCACCCCTCCACTTT. The rearrangement links TRBV7-9 to TRBJ1-6, with unresolved D. The germline gives CDR1 SEHNR, CDR2 FQNEAQ (reference sequence). V dropped 5 bases and J dropped 6 bases, with 14 bases sitting between them. The CDR3 loop spans 15 amino acids.

V and J are TRBV9 and TRBJ1-5, with D maybe TRBD1 (6 bases). The CDR3 is made up of 14 amino acids. The germline CDR1 and CDR2 sequences are SGDLS and YYNGEE. The V end lost 4 bases, the J end lost 5 bases, and 13 bases lay between the germline ends. The CDR3 loop reads CASSPRDTYQPQHF. CDR3 sequence (DNA): TGTGCCAGCAGCCCCCGGGACACTTATCAGCCCCAGCATTTT. The whole variable domain, remainder taken from reference TRBV9 and TRBJ1-5, is DSGVTQTPKHLITATGQRVTLRCSPRSGDLSVYWYQQSLDQGLQFLIQYYNGEERAKGNILERFSAQQFPDLHSELNLSSLELGDSALYFCASSPRDTYQPQHFGDGTRLSIL.

This sequence joins TRBV4-1 and TRBJ2-7; 9 bases fit TRBD1. CDR3 size: 15 residues. Unmatched junction bases numbered 6, after V lost 1 base and J lost 5 bases. Looked up from germline, CDR1 is MGHRA and CDR2 is YSYEKL. CDR3 sequence reads: CASSQGRDRAHEQYF. CDR3 DNA sequence: TGCGCCAGCAGCCAAGGAAGGGACAGGGCCCACGAGCAGTACTTC.

The chain combines TRBV19 with TRBJ2-1, with 11 bases lining up with TRBD2. CDR3 length: 17 residues. V shed 5 bases, J shed 4 bases, and the junction held 10 bases outside the gene matches. The germline V gene has CDR1 LNHDA and CDR2 SQIVND (reference sequence). The CDR3 loop is CASSVPTSGSPYNEQFF. The CDR3 bases are TGTGCCAGTAGTGTCCCAACTAGCGGGAGCCCTTACAATGAGCAGTTCTTC.

This clone was detected only a few times. The chain carries TRBV13 and TRBJ2-2; D may be TRBD2 (5 bases). This CDR3 has 14 amino acids. CDR1 and CDR2 (germline): PRHDT, FYEKMQ (reference sequence). V lost 5 bases and J lost 4, with 11 bases in between. Here the CDR3 DNA reads TGTGCCAGCAGCCCCTGGACTTCCACCGGGGAGCTGTTTTTT. Translation gives CASSPWTSTGELFF.

The V and J genes are TRBV10-2 and TRBJ1-1; unclear D gene. Germline V gene sequence: CDR1 WSHSY, CDR2 SAAADI. V lost 2 bases, J lost 1 base, and 11 bases lay in between. CDR3 length: 15 amino acids. CDR3 DNA sequence: TGCGCCAGCAGTGAGGAGGCTCTACGGAACACTGAAGCTTTCTTT. This translates into CASSEEALRNTEAFF.

This chain joins TRBV2 and TRBJ1-6; 9 bases agree with TRBD1. Germline V gene lookup returns CDR1 SNHLY and CDR2 FYNNEI. This CDR3 has 14 amino acids. J gave up 7 bases and V 5 bases, and 3 bases lay outside the gene matches. This chain's CDR3 is CASSRTGDNSPLHF. CDR3 nucleotides: TGTGCCAGCAGTCGGACAGGGGACAATTCACCCCTCCACTTT.

The chain recombines TRBV19 with TRBJ1-2; 10 nucleotides align to TRBD1. CDR1 and CDR2 from the germline V gene are LNHDA and SQIVND (reference sequence). The CDR3 runs to 15 residues. The V gene end was trimmed by 6 bases and the J gene end by 5 bases; junction bases not matched to a gene: 9. The CDR3: CASRPGQGEGYGYTF. Written as DNA, the CDR3 is TGTGCCAGTAGACCCGGACAGGGGGAAGGTTATGGCTACACCTTC.

V usage is TRBV6-4 and J usage is TRBJ1-1; unclear D gene. The V end lost 0 bases, the J end lost 3 bases, and 11 bases lay between the germline ends. The CDR3 loop spans 15 amino acids. Germline CDR1 is MRHNA and CDR2 is SNTAGT. This CDR3 is CASSDSTAGYTEAFF. The CDR3 nucleotides are TGTGCCAGCAGTGACTCGACCGCAGGATACACTGAAGCTTTCTTT.

J is TRBJ1-1 and V is TRBV6-5; D possibly corresponds to TRBD1 (6 bases). The CDR3 is 15 amino acids. Trimming took off 6 bases at V and 1 base at J, with 15 bases between the two ends. CDR1 and CDR2 (germline): MNHEY, SVGAGI. This chain's CDR3 is CASSLRGTQNTEAFF. In DNA, the CDR3 is TGTGCCAGCAGCCTAAGGGGGACACAGAACACTGAAGCTTTCTTT.